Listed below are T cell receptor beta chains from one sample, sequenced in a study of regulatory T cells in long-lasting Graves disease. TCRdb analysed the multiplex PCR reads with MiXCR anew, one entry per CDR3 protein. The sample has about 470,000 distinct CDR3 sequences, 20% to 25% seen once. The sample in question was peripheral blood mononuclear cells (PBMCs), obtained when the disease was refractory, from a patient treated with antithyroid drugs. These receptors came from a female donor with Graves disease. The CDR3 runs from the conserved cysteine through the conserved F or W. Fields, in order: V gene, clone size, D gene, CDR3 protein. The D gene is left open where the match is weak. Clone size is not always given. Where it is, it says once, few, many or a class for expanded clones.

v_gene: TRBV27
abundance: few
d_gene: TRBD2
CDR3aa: CAAGLAGSYEQYF

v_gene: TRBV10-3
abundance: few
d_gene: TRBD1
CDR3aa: CAIRGQGQETQYF

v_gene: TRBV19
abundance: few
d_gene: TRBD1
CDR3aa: CASRPRDSRNTEAFF

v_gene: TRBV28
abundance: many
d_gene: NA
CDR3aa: CASRALAPQTQYF

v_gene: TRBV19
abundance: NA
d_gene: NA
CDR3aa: CASTGAGNQPQHF

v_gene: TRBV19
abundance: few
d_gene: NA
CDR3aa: CASKPTPDSYEQYF

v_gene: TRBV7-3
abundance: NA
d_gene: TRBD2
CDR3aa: CASSSESRTSELAKNIQYF

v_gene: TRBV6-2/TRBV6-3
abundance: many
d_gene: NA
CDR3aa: CASSYRTGFEQYF

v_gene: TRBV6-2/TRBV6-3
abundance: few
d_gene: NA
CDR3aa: CASSDPGRHTGELFF

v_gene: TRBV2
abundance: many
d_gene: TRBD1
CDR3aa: CASRSDRGFQPQHF

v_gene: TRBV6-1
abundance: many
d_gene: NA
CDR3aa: CASTRRGETNYGYTF

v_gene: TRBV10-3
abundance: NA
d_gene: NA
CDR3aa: CAIKESLLAKNIQYF

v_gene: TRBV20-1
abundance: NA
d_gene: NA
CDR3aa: CSAPGQNTGELFF

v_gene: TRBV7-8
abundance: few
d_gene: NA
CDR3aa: CASSLKRGMNTGELFF

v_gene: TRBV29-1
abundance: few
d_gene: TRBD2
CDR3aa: CSVGGGGSPFYEQYF

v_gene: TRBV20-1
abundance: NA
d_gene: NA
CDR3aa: CSARVGGGNDEKLFF

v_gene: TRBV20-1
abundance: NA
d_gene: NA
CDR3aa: CSASRDYNEQFF

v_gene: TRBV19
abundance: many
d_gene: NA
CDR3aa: CASTRTANNYGYTF

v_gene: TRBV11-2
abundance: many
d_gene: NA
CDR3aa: CASSQVEGPQHF

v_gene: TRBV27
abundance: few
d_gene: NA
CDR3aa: CASSFRSSDEQYF

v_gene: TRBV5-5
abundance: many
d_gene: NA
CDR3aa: CASSPGPGLGTEAFF

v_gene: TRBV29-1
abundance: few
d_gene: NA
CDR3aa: CSVEDRGGDEQYF

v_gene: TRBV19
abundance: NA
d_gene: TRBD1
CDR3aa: CASSSRTGYTGELFF

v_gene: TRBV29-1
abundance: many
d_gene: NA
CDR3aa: CSVAAGTNNQPQHF

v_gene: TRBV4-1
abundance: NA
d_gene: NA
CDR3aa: CASSQDPDSPLHF

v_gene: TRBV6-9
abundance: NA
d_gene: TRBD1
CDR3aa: CASSYPTVTGEETQYF

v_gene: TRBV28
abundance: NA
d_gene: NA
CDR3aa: CASSLGGGEKLFF

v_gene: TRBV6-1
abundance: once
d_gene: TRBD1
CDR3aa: CGSSEAVGGGFHGYTF

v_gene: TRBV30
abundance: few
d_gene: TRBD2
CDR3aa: CAWTARTSGRAAQYF

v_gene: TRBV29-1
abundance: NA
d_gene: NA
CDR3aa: CSVGVGLDAEAFF

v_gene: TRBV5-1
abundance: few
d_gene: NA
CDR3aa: CASSWMGEETEAFF

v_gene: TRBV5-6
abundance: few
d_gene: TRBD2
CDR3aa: CASSSSGGAPLEQYF

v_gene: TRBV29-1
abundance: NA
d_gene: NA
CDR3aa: CSVRSSGANVLTF

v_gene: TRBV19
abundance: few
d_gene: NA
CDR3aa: CASSRGWSYEQYF

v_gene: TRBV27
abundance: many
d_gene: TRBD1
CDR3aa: CASSANRGRWYPGQPQHF

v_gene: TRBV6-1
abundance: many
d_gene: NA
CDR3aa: CASSRYGATGELFF

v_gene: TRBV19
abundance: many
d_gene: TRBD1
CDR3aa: CASLVATGANQPQHF

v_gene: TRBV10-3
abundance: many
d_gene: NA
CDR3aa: CATRTSLNTGELFF

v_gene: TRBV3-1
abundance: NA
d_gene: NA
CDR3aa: CASSQAETGLRDTEAFF

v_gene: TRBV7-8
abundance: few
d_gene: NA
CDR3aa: CASSLVGFQPQHF

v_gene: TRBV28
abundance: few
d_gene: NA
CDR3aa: CASSLGPGDDTGELFF

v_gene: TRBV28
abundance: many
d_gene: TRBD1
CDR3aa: CATRPWTGGFGNQPQHF

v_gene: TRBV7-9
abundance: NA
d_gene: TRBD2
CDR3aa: CASSLQGLATEQYF

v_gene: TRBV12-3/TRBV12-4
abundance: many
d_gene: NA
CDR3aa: CASSFIGEAFF

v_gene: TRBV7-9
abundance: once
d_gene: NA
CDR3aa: CASSLGSTYEQYF